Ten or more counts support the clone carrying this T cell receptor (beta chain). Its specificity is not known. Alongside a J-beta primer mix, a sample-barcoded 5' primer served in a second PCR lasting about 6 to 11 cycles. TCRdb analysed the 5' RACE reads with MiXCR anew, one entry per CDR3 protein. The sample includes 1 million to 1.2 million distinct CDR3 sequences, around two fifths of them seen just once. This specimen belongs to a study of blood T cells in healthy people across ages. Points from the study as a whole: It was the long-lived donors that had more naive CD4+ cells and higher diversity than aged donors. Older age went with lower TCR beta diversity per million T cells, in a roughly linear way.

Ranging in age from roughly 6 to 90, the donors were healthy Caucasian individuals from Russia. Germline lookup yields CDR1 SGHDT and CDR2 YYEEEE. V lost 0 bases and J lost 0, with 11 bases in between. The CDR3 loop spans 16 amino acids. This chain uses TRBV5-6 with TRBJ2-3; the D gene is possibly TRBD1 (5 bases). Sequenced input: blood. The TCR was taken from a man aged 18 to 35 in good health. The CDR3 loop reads CASSLEGQLSTDTQYF. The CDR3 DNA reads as TGTGCCAGCAGCTTGGAGGGGCAACTTAGCACAGATACGCAGTATTTT.